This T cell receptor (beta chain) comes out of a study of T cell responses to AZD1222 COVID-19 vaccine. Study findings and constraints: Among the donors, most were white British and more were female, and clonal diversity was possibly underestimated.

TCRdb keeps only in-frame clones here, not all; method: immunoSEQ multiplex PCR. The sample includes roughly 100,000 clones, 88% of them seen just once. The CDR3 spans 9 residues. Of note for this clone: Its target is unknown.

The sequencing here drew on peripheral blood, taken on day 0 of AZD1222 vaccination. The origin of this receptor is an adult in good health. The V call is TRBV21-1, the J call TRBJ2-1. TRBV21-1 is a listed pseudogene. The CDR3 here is CASSKVEFF. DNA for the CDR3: TGTGCCAGCAGCAAAGTGGAGTTCTTC.